The rows below give T cell receptor beta chains drawn from one sample of a study of T cell repertoires and Cas9 in healthy adults. Here immunoSEQ multiplex PCR was the method, and the copy in TCRdb shows in-frame clones only, minus some. The sample consists of 11,000 to 15,000 clones, 89% of them appearing once. Material for sequencing was Tregs (CD4+, CD25+, CD127-, CD137-, CD154-) from PBMCs; culture status not recorded. These receptors all come from a human donor in good health. CDR3s include the opening cysteine and the closing phenylalanine or tryptophan. A D gene is named only where the DNA matches it firmly. Clone size appears in some rows only: once, few, many, or a class for an expanded clone.

>TRBJ2-1|NA|once|TRBV30
TGTGCCTGGAGTGTACTCGCAGTAAACTCCTACAATGAGCAGTTCTTC
CAWSVLAVNSYNEQFF
>TRBJ1-1|TRBD1|NA|TRBV19
TGTGCCAGTACCGACAGGGTTTATACTGAAGCTTTCTTT
CASTDRVYTEAFF
>TRBJ2-1|TRBD2|once|TRBV7-9
TGTGCCAGCAGCTTTAGCGGGGATCATGAGCAGTTCTTC
CASSFSGDHEQFF
>TRBJ1-6|NA|NA|TRBV27
TGTGCCAGCAGTGAGAGGGGCCCCCAGGATCGAAATTCACCCCTCCACTTT
CASSERGPQDRNSPLHF
>TRBJ1-4|NA|NA|TRBV19
TGTGCCAGTCAAACAGGTGCAACTAATGAAAAACTGTTTTTT
CASQTGATNEKLFF
>TRBJ1-1|TRBD1|NA|TRBV10-3
TGTGCCATCAGGTCCGGGACAGGGGCGAACACTGAAGCTTTCTTT
CAIRSGTGANTEAFF
>TRBJ1-1|NA|NA|TRBV7-2
TGTGCCAGCAGCCAACTGGGGGGGAACACTGAAGCTTTCTTT
CASSQLGGNTEAFF
>TRBJ1-6|NA|few|TRBV6-6
TGTGCCAGCAACCCCGGGGTTGAGACCTCACCCCTCCACTTT
CASNPGVETSPLHF
>TRBJ2-7|NA|NA|TRBV6-4
TGTGCCAGCAGTCCCACGCCCGGGGGGCTCTACGAGCAGTACTTC
CASSPTPGGLYEQYF
>TRBJ2-1|TRBD2|NA|TRBV6-5
TGTGCCAGCAGACCCCCTAGCGGGAGTATAAATGAGCAGTTCTTC
CASRPPSGSINEQFF
>TRBJ1-2|NA|NA|TRBV11-2
TGTGCCAGCAGCATTCCGGGGGGTGGCTACACCTTC
CASSIPGGGYTF
>TRBJ2-1|NA|NA|TRBV29-1
TGCAGCGTTGACCCGCTAGTCAATGAGCAGTTCTTC
CSVDPLVNEQFF
>TRBJ1-5|NA|NA|TRBV7-2
TGTGCCAGCAGCTCCCAGGGAGCGAGCAATCAGCCCCAGCATTTT
CASSSQGASNQPQHF
>TRBJ2-1|TRBD2|NA|TRBV5-1
TGCGCCAGCAGCTCGAGATTAAGCGGGAGACGGGATGAGCAGTTCTTC
CASSSRLSGRRDEQFF
>TRBJ1-6|NA|NA|TRBV5-6
TGTGCCAGCAGCTTGGCCCCGAGCTCCTATAATTCACCCCTCCACTTT
CASSLAPSSYNSPLHF
>TRBJ1-4|TRBD1|NA|TRBV5-4
TGTGCCAGCAGCGCCGACAGGGGAAGGGAAAAACTGTTTTTT
CASSADRGREKLFF
>TRBJ1-1|NA|NA|TRBV6-6
TGTGCCAGCAGTTACCCCGGTCCGAACACTGAAGCTTTCTTT
CASSYPGPNTEAFF
>TRBJ1-2|NA|NA|TRBV7-2
TGTGCCAGCAGCTTAGTTGTGGCTAACTATGGCTACACCTTC
CASSLVVANYGYTF
>TRBJ2-1|NA|NA|TRBV7-2
TGTGCCAGCAGCCACGGTGGGCATGAGCAGTTCTTC
CASSHGGHEQFF
>TRBJ2-3|NA|NA|TRBV6-1
TGTGCCAGCAGGTATAGCACAGATACGCAGTATTTT
CASRYSTDTQYF
>TRBJ1-3|NA|NA|TRBV30
TGTGCCTGGAGCTGGGGGTCCGGAAACACCATATATTTT
CAWSWGSGNTIYF
>TRBJ2-1|TRBD2|NA|TRBV7-3
TGTGCCAGCAGCTTAATCGGGACTAGCGGCAATGAGCAGTTCTTC
CASSLIGTSGNEQFF
>TRBJ2-1|NA|NA|TRBV15
TGTGCCACCAGTCCTAGCGCCAACTCCTACAATGAGCAGTTCTTC
CATSPSANSYNEQFF
>TRBJ2-3|TRBD2|NA|TRBV25-1
TGTGCCAGCAGCCGGGACTACACAGATACGCAGTATTTT
CASSRDYTDTQYF
>TRBJ1-2|NA|NA|TRBV6-5
TGTGCCAGCAGTTCGACAGGCAGTCCCTATGGCTACACCTTC
CASSSTGSPYGYTF
>TRBJ1-2|NA|NA|TRBV4-3
TGCGCCAGCAGCCACTCCCTTGGGGGGCGCGGCTATGGCTACACCTTC
CASSHSLGGRGYGYTF
>TRBJ1-2|NA|NA|TRBV11-2
TGTGCCAGCAGCTTAGACAGAAGAGCTAACTATGGCTACACCTTC
CASSLDRRANYGYTF
>TRBJ2-7|NA|NA|TRBV21-1
TGTGCCAGCAGCATAGGGACAGAGAGAGAGGGCTCCTACGAGCAGTACTTC
CASSIGTEREGSYEQYF